These 30 T cell receptor beta chains were all obtained from the same sample, sequenced in a study of monozygotic twins with inflammatory bowel disease. Following a re-call of the 5' RACE reads, TCRdb has one entry per CDR3 protein and lacks DNA. The table for this sample gives 200,000 to 250,000 distinct CDR3 sequences. Source material: blood. Receptors originate from a human donor with ulcerative colitis or Crohn's disease, or a healthy co-twin of an affected twin (not recorded which).

The CDR3 region is CASSLETGAYNQPQHF. The chain recombines TRBV12-3 or TRBV12-4 with TRBJ1-5; TCRdb lists TRBD1, though no DNA is available to test this call. The CDR3 totals 16 residues.

The chain combines TRBV5-1 with TRBJ2-4; TCRdb returns TRBD1, unconfirmable since there is no DNA. Germline V CDR1 and CDR2: SGHRS, YFSETQ. The length of the CDR3 is 18 residues. The CDR3 spells CASSLWAMGESAKNIQYF.

This chain connects TRBV5-1 to TRBJ1-2. The CDR3 consists of 15 residues. Germline CDR1 SGHRS, CDR2 YFSETQ. The CDR3 sequence: CASSLGPGGYYGYTF.

The chain has TRBV12-3 or TRBV12-4 and TRBJ2-5; the D call of TRBD2 rests on TCRdb alone, since no DNA is present to check it. CDR3 length equals 15 residues. This CDR3 is CASSFSGGPEETQYF.

The chain couples TRBV20-1 to TRBJ2-3; TCRdb's D call, TRBD1, is unchecked because there is no DNA. Germline lookup yields CDR1 DFQATT and CDR2 SNEGSKA (reference sequence). The CDR3 is 14 amino acids. CDR3 sequence: CSAPRGANTDTQYF.

The genes are TRBV18 and TRBJ2-7; TCRdb picks TRBD1, but there is no DNA to check that call. The germline CDR1 and CDR2 sequences are KGHSH and LQKENI. This CDR3 has 18 residues. CDR3 sequence reads: CASSSAILQGARMSEQYF.

The rearrangement links TRBV15 to TRBJ1-4. Germline CDR1 LNHNV, CDR2 YYDKDF (reference sequence). The CDR3 length is 12 residues. CDR3 residues: CATSGAREKLFF. Drawing the rest from reference TRBV15 and TRBJ1-4, the complete variable domain is DAMVIQNPRYQVTQFGKPVTLSCSQTLNHNVMYWYQQKSSQAPKLLFHYYDKDFNNEADTPDNFQSRRPNTSFCFLDIRSPGLGDTAMYLCATSGAREKLFFGSGTQLSVL.

The rearrangement joins TRBV19 to TRBJ2-2; TCRdb calls TRBD1, which cannot be checked without DNA. The germline CDR1 and CDR2 sequences are LNHDA and SQIVND (reference sequence). This CDR3 has 14 amino acids. CDR3 sequence reads: CASKGPRNTGELFF.

V gene TRBV4-3 combines with J gene TRBJ1-2; TCRdb gives TRBD1 as the D gene, but with no DNA this cannot be confirmed. This CDR3 is built from 16 residues. Germline CDR1 reads LGHNA; CDR2 reads YSLEER. This CDR3 reads CASSQEGGGQGYGYTF.

The V and J genes are TRBV20-1 and TRBJ2-7; TCRdb reports TRBD2, a call that lacks DNA to check it against. There are 13 residues in the CDR3. The germline V gene encodes CDR1 DFQATT and CDR2 SNEGSKA (reference sequence). This CDR3 is CSARLAGTYEQYF.

The chain carries TRBV5-1 and TRBJ2-1; lacking DNA, the TRBD2 call made by TCRdb goes unchecked. Germline assignment: CDR1 SGHRS and CDR2 YFSETQ. There are 15 residues in the CDR3. The CDR3: CASSYLAGDFDEQFF.

The chain is built from TRBV6-2 or TRBV6-3 and TRBJ1-5; TCRdb's D call of TRBD1 is untestable without DNA. The germline V gene encodes CDR1 MNHEY and CDR2 SVGEGT. CDR3 size: 17 residues. CDR3 loop: CASRDPGQGGRNQPQHF.

The rearrangement uses TRBV20-1 and TRBJ1-5; TCRdb lists TRBD1, though no DNA is available to test this call. This CDR3 region has 15 residues. Germline V CDR1 and CDR2: DFQATT, SNEGSKA (reference sequence). CDR3 sequence reads: CSAPMGTGGNQPQHF.

The chain combines TRBV12-3 or TRBV12-4 with TRBJ2-3. The length of the CDR3 is 14 residues. The CDR3 spells CASSSLSSTDTQYF.

The genes are TRBV12-3 or TRBV12-4 and TRBJ1-4. The CDR3 contains 15 residues. The CDR3 region is CASSGGTSTNEKLFF.

The genes are TRBV11-1 and TRBJ2-1; absent DNA, TCRdb's TRBD1 call cannot be checked. Germline-derived CDR1 and CDR2 are SGHAT and FQDESV (reference sequence). The CDR3 extends over 15 amino acids. CDR3 sequence: CASRLSGGAENEQFF.

This sequence joins TRBV10-3 and TRBJ2-7; no DNA is available, so the TRBD2 call from TCRdb remains unchecked. This CDR3 spans 14 amino acids. CDR1 ENHRY and CDR2 SYGVKD come from the germline V gene. The chain's CDR3 is CAISRDGGSYEQYF.

The chain has TRBV28 and TRBJ2-7; TCRdb returns TRBD2, unconfirmable since there is no DNA. The CDR3 extends over 13 amino acids. Germline CDR1 is MDHEN and CDR2 is SYDVKM. CDR3: CASSSSGTIEQYF.

V gene TRBV7-2 combines with J gene TRBJ1-6; the D call of TRBD1 rests on TCRdb alone, since no DNA is present to check it. CDR1 and CDR2 (germline): SGHTA, FQGNSA. The CDR3 is made up of 17 amino acids. The CDR3 loop is CASSLVSGDRANSPLHF.

This sequence joins TRBV20-1 and TRBJ2-3. Germline CDR1 reads DFQATT; CDR2 reads SNEGSKA (reference sequence). The CDR3 sequence is 11 residues long. The CDR3 is CSARGGDTQYF.

The chain links TRBV4-3 to TRBJ1-2. The CDR3 covers 15 residues. The germline gives CDR1 LGHNA, CDR2 YSLEER. CDR3 residues: CASSQEGQANYGYTF.

The V and J genes are TRBV5-6 and TRBJ2-3; TCRdb names TRBD2, which stays unverified in the absence of DNA. The CDR3 extends over 12 amino acids. Germline loops: CDR1 SGHDT, CDR2 YYEEEE. CDR3 protein: CASSRTSGGGYF.

The chain uses TRBV4-3 and TRBJ2-1. Germline assignment: CDR1 LGHNA and CDR2 YSLEER. CDR3 length equals 12 residues. The CDR3 reads CASSRNGNEQFF.

V gene TRBV20-1 combines with J gene TRBJ2-7. CDR1 is DFQATT, CDR2 SNEGSKA, per germline (reference sequence). The CDR3 extends over 13 amino acids. The CDR3 loop reads CSSDGLPNYEQYF.

This chain connects TRBV18 to TRBJ2-7; the D call from TCRdb, TRBD1, cannot be confirmed without DNA. Per germline, CDR1 KGHSH and CDR2 LQKENI. There are 14 residues in the CDR3. CDR3 loop: CASSPQRGAGEQYF.

This CDR3 reads CAWTPNYRGHGELFF. This chain joins TRBV30 and TRBJ2-2; there is no DNA to check the TCRdb D call of TRBD1. CDR3 length equals 15 residues. Germline assignment: CDR1 GTSNPN and CDR2 SVGIG (reference sequence).

V usage is TRBV2 and J usage is TRBJ2-5; there is no DNA to check the TCRdb D call of TRBD1. Germline CDR1 and CDR2: SNHLY and FYNNEI. The CDR3 is made up of 15 amino acids. The CDR3 is CASSLTGTGQETQYF.

The CDR3 loop reads CASSWTSGHPKNIQYF. This chain connects TRBV6-1 to TRBJ2-4; TCRdb outputs TRBD2, but without DNA this stays unchecked. The germline CDR1 and CDR2 sequences are MNHNS and SASEGT. CDR3 length: 16 amino acids.

The V call is TRBV5-1, the J call TRBJ2-3; TCRdb reports TRBD1, a call that lacks DNA to check it against. The CDR3 has 16 residues. Germline values: CDR1 SGHRS, CDR2 YFSETQ. CDR3 sequence reads: CASSLAQGANPDTQYF.

The rearrangement joins TRBV19 to TRBJ2-7; with no DNA, the TCRdb D assignment of TRBD1 cannot be verified. Germline V CDR1 and CDR2: LNHDA, SQIVND (reference sequence). The CDR3 is 14 amino acids. CDR3 in amino acids: CASRTGTTPYEQYF.